A selection of T cell receptor beta chains follows, all from one sample in a study of blood T cell repertoires in COVID-19. Sequenced by immunoSEQ multiplex PCR; TCRdb stores in-frame clones only, minus some. The sample comprises roughly 160,000 clones, about 84% of which are singletons, and about 5.3% rests with the top ten. Sequences were obtained from PBMCs or T cells enriched from blood (not recorded which). These receptors were obtained from a woman between 40 and 50 years old with acute COVID-19. Each CDR3 is given with its conserved first and last residue. The order of the fields is clone size, D gene, J gene, V gene, CDR3 protein, CDR3 DNA. D genes are given only for firm matches. The size of a clone is reported for some rows only, either as once, few or many, or as a class for expanded clones.

abundance: NA; d_gene: NA; j_gene: TRBJ1-1; v_gene: TRBV18; CDR3aa: CASSPPVGVGKNTEAFF; CDR3nt: TGTGCCAGCTCACCACCGGTCGGGGTTGGTAAGAACACTGAAGCTTTCTTT
abundance: NA; d_gene: NA; j_gene: TRBJ2-5; v_gene: TRBV18; CDR3aa: CASSPPGVPKETQYF; CDR3nt: TGTGCCAGCTCACCCCCCGGGGTACCAAAAGAGACCCAGTACTTC
abundance: few; d_gene: NA; j_gene: TRBJ2-4; v_gene: TRBV5-8; CDR3aa: CASSFLGSGAKNIQYF; CDR3nt: TGTGCCAGCAGTTTCCTGGGGAGCGGGGCCAAAAACATTCAGTACTTC
abundance: NA; d_gene: TRBD1; j_gene: TRBJ1-1; v_gene: TRBV30; CDR3aa: CAWSPRTGRVNTEAFF; CDR3nt: TGTGCCTGGAGTCCGCGGACAGGTCGTGTGAACACTGAAGCTTTCTTT
abundance: many; d_gene: TRBD1; j_gene: TRBJ1-2; v_gene: TRBV5-6; CDR3aa: CASSRTIGQGYSYTF; CDR3nt: TGTGCCAGCAGCCGGACGATAGGACAGGGTTATAGCTACACCTTC
abundance: NA; d_gene: TRBD1; j_gene: TRBJ1-1; v_gene: TRBV11-2; CDR3aa: CASSNNDRVTEAFF; CDR3nt: TGTGCCAGCAGCAATAATGACAGGGTCACTGAAGCTTTCTTT
abundance: NA; d_gene: TRBD2; j_gene: TRBJ2-3; v_gene: TRBV4-1; CDR3aa: CASSQVGLGIDTQYF; CDR3nt: TGCGCCAGCAGCCAAGTCGGACTAGGTATAGATACGCAGTATTTT
abundance: NA; d_gene: NA; j_gene: TRBJ1-2; v_gene: TRBV19; CDR3aa: CASSMWQGRKANYGYTF; CDR3nt: TGTGCCAGTAGTATGTGGCAGGGGAGAAAAGCTAACTATGGCTACACCTTC
abundance: NA; d_gene: TRBD2; j_gene: TRBJ2-4; v_gene: TRBV7-2; CDR3aa: CASSLEQREKNIQYF; CDR3nt: TGTGCCAGCAGCTTAGAGCAGCGGGAGAAAAACATTCAGTACTTC
abundance: NA; d_gene: NA; j_gene: TRBJ2-2; v_gene: TRBV18; CDR3aa: CASSPPGRSGELFF; CDR3nt: TGTGCCAGCTCACCACCGGGGCGGTCCGGGGAGCTGTTTTTT
abundance: NA; d_gene: TRBD2; j_gene: TRBJ2-2; v_gene: TRBV15; CDR3aa: CATSKDGSGRIGELFF; CDR3nt: TGTGCCACCAGCAAAGACGGGAGCGGGAGGATCGGGGAGCTGTTTTTT
abundance: many; d_gene: NA; j_gene: TRBJ2-7; v_gene: TRBV5-1; CDR3aa: CASSFRDFSYEQYF; CDR3nt: TGCGCCAGCAGCTTTAGGGACTTCTCCTACGAGCAGTACTTC
abundance: NA; d_gene: TRBD1; j_gene: TRBJ1-3; v_gene: TRBV5-1; CDR3aa: CASKSLTGSGNTIYF; CDR3nt: TGCGCCAGCAAAAGTCTGACAGGGTCTGGAAACACCATATATTTT
abundance: NA; d_gene: NA; j_gene: TRBJ1-4; v_gene: TRBV5-1; CDR3aa: CASSFTVLSTNEKLFF; CDR3nt: TGCGCCAGCAGCTTTACAGTACTCTCAACTAATGAAAAACTGTTTTTT
abundance: NA; d_gene: TRBD1; j_gene: TRBJ1-2; v_gene: TRBV5-1; CDR3aa: CASSPSSGTGTYGYTF; CDR3nt: TGCGCCAGCAGCCCCTCCTCCGGGACAGGGACCTATGGCTACACCTTC
abundance: few; d_gene: NA; j_gene: TRBJ2-3; v_gene: TRBV27; CDR3aa: CASSTPTDTQYF; CDR3nt: TGTGCCAGCAGTACTCCCACAGATACGCAGTATTTT
abundance: NA; d_gene: NA; j_gene: TRBJ2-7; v_gene: TRBV2; CDR3aa: CASRVDSSYEQYF; CDR3nt: TGTGCCAGCAGGGTGGACAGTTCCTACGAGCAGTACTTC
abundance: NA; d_gene: NA; j_gene: TRBJ2-1; v_gene: TRBV11-3; CDR3aa: CASSPHRGNYNEQFF; CDR3nt: TGTGCCAGCAGCCCTCACCGCGGGAACTACAATGAGCAGTTCTTC
abundance: NA; d_gene: NA; j_gene: TRBJ2-4; v_gene: TRBV18; CDR3aa: CASSPDSPNIQYF; CDR3nt: TGTGCCAGCTCACCGGACTCGCCAAACATTCAGTACTTC
abundance: few; d_gene: NA; j_gene: TRBJ1-2; v_gene: TRBV5-6; CDR3aa: CASSGQLNYGYTF; CDR3nt: TGTGCCAGCAGCGGACAGCTTAACTATGGCTACACCTTC
abundance: NA; d_gene: TRBD2; j_gene: TRBJ2-4; v_gene: TRBV6-1; CDR3aa: CASSAGTSGLLAKNIQYF; CDR3nt: TGTGCCAGCAGTGCCGGGACTAGCGGGCTTCTAGCCAAAAACATTCAGTACTTC
abundance: NA; d_gene: NA; j_gene: TRBJ2-7; v_gene: TRBV12-3/TRBV12-4; CDR3aa: CASGRDTQYEQYF; CDR3nt: TGTGCCAGCGGACGGGACACTCAGTACGAGCAGTACTTC
abundance: few; d_gene: TRBD2; j_gene: TRBJ2-5; v_gene: TRBV19; CDR3aa: CASSITGGQETQYF; CDR3nt: TGTGCCAGTAGTATAACGGGAGGGCAAGAGACCCAGTACTTC
abundance: NA; d_gene: TRBD1; j_gene: TRBJ2-3; v_gene: TRBV30; CDR3aa: CGGDRVGTDTQYF; CDR3nt: TGTGGCGGAGACAGGGTTGGTACAGATACGCAGTATTTT
abundance: NA; d_gene: NA; j_gene: TRBJ1-1; v_gene: TRBV5-1; CDR3aa: CASSTGQSTVNTEAFF; CDR3nt: TGCGCCAGCAGCACCGGACAGTCCACAGTGAACACTGAAGCTTTCTTT
abundance: NA; d_gene: TRBD2; j_gene: TRBJ2-7; v_gene: TRBV6-5; CDR3aa: CASSRAGGEQYF; CDR3nt: TGTGCCAGCAGTCGTGCGGGGGGCGAGCAGTACTTC
abundance: NA; d_gene: NA; j_gene: TRBJ1-5; v_gene: TRBV5-6; CDR3aa: CASSFGGSGPQHF; CDR3nt: TGTGCCAGCAGCTTCGGGGGTAGTGGGCCCCAGCATTTT
abundance: NA; d_gene: TRBD1; j_gene: TRBJ2-2; v_gene: TRBV4-1; CDR3aa: CASSQTTGLTGELFF; CDR3nt: TGCGCCAGCAGCCAAACGACAGGGTTGACCGGGGAGCTGTTTTTT
abundance: NA; d_gene: TRBD1; j_gene: TRBJ1-5; v_gene: TRBV10-2; CDR3aa: CASSEYSGTGNQPQHF; CDR3nt: TGCGCCAGCAGTGAGTACTCCGGGACAGGGAATCAGCCCCAGCATTTT